Below, 19 T cell receptor beta chains from the same sample are listed, as sequenced in a study of cytomegalovirus exposure and HLA in healthy donors. PCR used 60 Vbeta primers and 13 Jbeta primers. Profiling relied on immunoSEQ multiplex PCR, and the TCRdb table lists in-frame clones only, not all of them. The table includes about 120,000 clones, roughly 75% detected once. The sample taken for sequencing was PBMCs. The origin of the receptors is a man aged 30-40 years in good health and CMV-seropositive.

The genes are TRBV4-1 and TRBJ2-2; TRBD1 might be the D (6 bases). CDR1 MGHRA and CDR2 YSYEKL come from the germline V gene. The CDR3 contains 14 residues. V lost 3 bases to trimming and J lost 4 bases, with 9 bases between them. CDR3 loop: CASSHPTGTGELFF. CDR3 DNA sequence: TGCGCCAGCAGCCACCCGACAGGCACCGGGGAGCTGTTTTTT.

The V gene is TRBV6-1, the J gene TRBJ2-1; 11 bases match TRBD1. The germline V gene encodes CDR1 MNHNS and CDR2 SASEGT. This CDR3 contains 16 residues. With 4 bases clipped from V and 9 bases from J, the junction kept 11 bases outside the gene matches. CDR3 protein: CASSALTGTGGTEQFF. In DNA, the CDR3 is TGTGCCAGCAGTGCGCTTACCGGGACAGGGGGGACTGAGCAGTTCTTC.

This rearrangement joins TRBV9 to TRBJ2-5, with 10 bases aligning to TRBD2. Trimming at V came to 3 bases and at J to 1 base, leaving 12 bases not matched to a gene. Germline loops: CDR1 SGDLS, CDR2 YYNGEE. The CDR3 length is 18 residues. This chain's CDR3 is CASSAGTSVFPTQETQYF. Written as DNA, the CDR3 is TGTGCCAGCAGCGCGGGGACTAGCGTTTTCCCCACCCAAGAGACCCAGTACTTC.

CDR3 coding DNA: TGTGCCAGCAGTACCAGGGTTGCTCAGCCCCAGCATTTT. This sequence encodes CASSTRVAQPQHF. The rearrangement uses TRBV27 and TRBJ1-5; TRBD1 is a possible D gene (5 bases). The CDR3 has 13 amino acids. The V gene lost 5 bases and the J gene lost 6 bases, with 11 bases spanning the gap. Germline loops: CDR1 MNHEY, CDR2 SMNVEV (reference sequence).

The V gene is TRBV11-3, the J gene TRBJ2-7; 10 nucleotides match TRBD2. V lost 0 bases to trimming and J lost 4 bases; unmatched junction nucleotides: 6. The germline CDR1 and CDR2 sequences are SGHNT and YENEEA. The length of the CDR3 is 16 residues. The CDR3: CASSLELAGLSYEQYF. The CDR3 bases are TGTGCCAGCAGCTTAGAACTAGCGGGACTATCTTACGAGCAGTACTTC.

The chain is built from TRBV9 and TRBJ2-2; 9 bases agree with TRBD1. CDR3 size: 15 residues. Trimming took 3 bases from V and 6 from J; bases not matched to a gene: 6. Germline loops: CDR1 SGDLS, CDR2 YYNGEE. CDR3 DNA sequence: TGTGCCAGCAGCGGACACAGGGGGCTAGCCGGGGAGCTGTTTTTT. Translation gives CASSGHRGLAGELFF.

This chain connects TRBV25-1 to TRBJ2-7, with TRBD1 identical over 9 bases. The V gene end was trimmed by 4 bases and the J gene end by 7 bases; junction bases not matched to a gene: 8. The CDR3 is 14 residues long. CDR1 is MGHDK, CDR2 SYGVNS, per germline. The CDR3 here is CASSGQGQGREQYF. CDR3 nucleotides: TGTGCCAGCAGTGGCCAGGGACAGGGAAGGGAGCAGTACTTC.

This clone was seen a single time. The chain combines TRBV10-3 with TRBJ2-2; D is unclear. The germline V and J ends were trimmed by 0 bases and 1 base, with 15 bases remaining between them. The CDR3 extends over 18 amino acids. CDR1 and CDR2 (germline): ENHRY, SYGVKD. The CDR3 bases are TGTGCCATCAGTGAGTCTAACTCCCTCCCTCGGAACACCGGGGAGCTGTTTTTT. This codes for CAISESNSLPRNTGELFF.

The V and J genes are TRBV19 and TRBJ1-4, with D perhaps matching TRBD1 (5 bases). The ends were cut back, 4 bases at V and 4 bases at J, with 7 bases in the middle. The CDR3 length is 13 residues. Germline CDR1 LNHDA, CDR2 SQIVND (reference sequence). The DNA for the CDR3 is TGTGCCAGTAGTAGCGGGGGTAATGAAAAACTGTTTTTT. It encodes CASSSGGNEKLFF.

The sample holds one count of this clone. CDR3 residues: CSVEGGAQETQYF. CDR3 DNA sequence: TGCAGCGTTGAGGGGGGGGCCCAAGAGACCCAGTACTTC. The J gene is TRBJ2-5, the V gene TRBV29-1; weak D call: TRBD2 (7 bases). CDR3 length: 13 amino acids. Trimming cost V 3 bases and J 1 base, with 9 bases left between them. Germline V CDR1 and CDR2: SQVTM, ANQGSEA.

The chain recombines TRBV6-5 with TRBJ1-2; no clear D gene. The ends were cut back, 0 bases at V and 4 bases at J, with 6 bases in the middle. CDR3 size: 13 residues. The germline CDR1 and CDR2 sequences are MNHEY and SVGAGI. The CDR3 DNA reads as TGTGCCAGCAGTTACTCGAATAGCTATGGCTACACCTTC. Translation: CASSYSNSYGYTF.

The chain recombines TRBV27 with TRBJ2-1; possible D gene TRBD1, 6 bases. The V gene's germline CDR1 is MNHEY and CDR2 SMNVEV (reference sequence). The CDR3 spans 16 residues. Trimming removed 6 bases at V and 0 bases at J, with 15 bases between. The chain's CDR3 is CASSGEQGISYNEQFF. The DNA for the CDR3 is TGTGCCAGCAGCGGTGAACAGGGAATCTCCTACAATGAGCAGTTCTTC.

The rearrangement joins TRBV4-3 to TRBJ2-3; TRBD1 aligns across 7 bases. The CDR3 has 15 amino acids. The V gene's germline CDR1 is LGHNA and CDR2 YSLEER. The junction had 5 bases not matched to a gene; V was cut back by 2 bases and J by 3 bases. This chain's CDR3 is CASSQPDRETDTQYF. CDR3 sequence (DNA): TGCGCCAGCAGCCAACCAGACAGGGAGACAGATACGCAGTATTTT.

This clone is medium-sized in the sample. This rearrangement joins TRBV5-1 to TRBJ2-7; D remains ambiguous. V lost 7 bases and J lost 2, with 16 bases in between. The CDR3 sequence is 14 residues long. Germline values: CDR1 SGHRS, CDR2 YFSETQ. The CDR3 protein is CASAPRGLAYEQYF. The DNA for the CDR3 is TGCGCCAGCGCACCACGCGGCTTGGCCTACGAGCAGTACTTC.

The sample holds one count of this clone. The rearrangement joins TRBV7-8 to TRBJ1-1; the D is unclear. Trimming pared 3 bases from V and 0 bases from J, leaving 20 bases between. The CDR3 is 18 amino acids. CDR1 and CDR2 (germline): SGHVS, FQNEAQ. The CDR3 DNA follows: TGTGCCAGCAGCTTCTACCGGCCCGGCAGGATAGTGAACACTGAAGCTTTCTTT. This sequence encodes CASSFYRPGRIVNTEAFF.

V gene TRBV18 combines with J gene TRBJ1-3, with D maybe TRBD1 (5 bases). Trimming stripped 3 bases from V and 2 bases from J, with 11 bases between. Germline V lookup: CDR1 KGHSH, CDR2 LQKENI. The CDR3 loop spans 15 amino acids. The CDR3 loop reads CASSPRDGPGNTIYF. Here the CDR3 DNA reads TGTGCCAGCTCACCGCGGGACGGGCCTGGAAACACCATATATTTT. Variable domain in full (rest from reference TRBV18 and TRBJ1-3): NAGVMQNPRHLVRRRGQEARLRCSPMKGHSHVYWYRQLPEEGLKFMVYLQKENIIDESGMPKERFSAEFPKEGPSILRIQQVVRGDSAAYFCASSPRDGPGNTIYFGEGSWLTVV.

CDR3 DNA: TGTGCCAGCAGCCCCTCGTTAGGGGCCGAGCAGTACTTC. Amino acids: CASSPSLGAEQYF. V and J are TRBV11-2 and TRBJ2-7, with D perhaps matching TRBD1 (5 bases). The V gene's germline CDR1 is SGHAT and CDR2 FQNNGV. Trimming removed 5 bases at V and 6 bases at J, with 14 bases between. CDR3 length: 13 amino acids.

The chain couples TRBV7-6 to TRBJ2-2; the match to TRBD2 covers 7 bases. This CDR3 is built from 16 residues. V shed 0 bases, J shed 0 bases, and the junction held 1 base outside the gene matches. The germline V gene encodes CDR1 SGHVS and CDR2 FNYEAQ. The CDR3 reads CASSLASGPNTGELFF. CDR3 DNA sequence: TGTGCCAGCAGCTTAGCTAGCGGGCCGAACACCGGGGAGCTGTTTTTT.

The CDR3 here is CASRLLPGQGPYEQYF. The DNA for the CDR3 is TGTGCCAGCAGACTCCTTCCGGGACAGGGGCCCTACGAGCAGTACTTC. The chain is built from TRBV7-6 and TRBJ2-7; TRBD1 aligns across 10 bases. Germline V gene sequence: CDR1 SGHVS, CDR2 FNYEAQ. V lost 6 bases and J lost 2; bases outside the gene matches: 10. There are 16 residues in the CDR3.